This section outlines one TCR beta chain sequence together with its context. V was trimmed by 5 bases and J by 3 bases, leaving 13 bases between them. The CDR3 spans 14 residues. From germline, CDR1 is SGHTA and CDR2 FQGNSA. This specimen belongs to a study of blood T cell repertoires in COVID-19. About the study: Samples representing acute and convalescent COVID-19 were sourced from the United States, Italy and Spain.

Original handling: The assay estimated nucleated cells by amplifying reference gene primers. Data came from immunoSEQ multiplex PCR; TCRdb stores just in-frame clones and leaves some out. The DNA was the basis for D and trimming; V, J and clone size are from that table. Of roughly 80,000 clones listed, 91% are singletons. The sequence derives from a woman aged 45-60 years in a cohort sampled during active COVID-19. The sample comprised peripheral blood. This rearrangement joins TRBV7-2 to TRBJ1-2; the D gene is possibly TRBD1 (6 bases). CDR3 sequence (DNA): TGTGCCAGCAGCGAGGGAGGGGGGCACTATGGCTACACCTTC. Its translation: CASSEGGGHYGYTF.